This T cell receptor (beta chain) comes out of a study of identical twins. Healthy Caucasian individuals made up all the donors. The junction had 6 bases not matched to a gene; V was cut back by 6 bases and J by 4 bases. Germline CDR1 and CDR2: ENHRY and SYGVKD. CDR3 length: 15 residues. The table lists this clonotype with a few counts. The antigen remains unidentified. One entry per CDR3 protein results from TCRdb running MiXCR on the 5' RACE reads. The data contain a few hundred thousand distinct CDR3 sequences, approximately 24% of them singletons. Whole-study results and caveats: Sequences that were beta out-of-frame showed weaker excess twin sharing.

The sample was also linked to a second study, of T cells expressing NK-cell markers. That paper adds: Source material for TCR beta repertoires consisted of sorted CD3+CD56+NKG2C+, CD3+CD56+NKG2C- and CD3+CD56-NKG2C+ T cells.

The rearrangement uses TRBV10-3 and TRBJ2-1; 10 bases are a match to TRBD2. The receptor was isolated from a woman in her late teens or twenties in good health. Sequencing was carried out using CD4+ T cells sorted from blood. In DNA form, the CDR3 reads TGTGCCATCAGCCTCCTAGCGGGGGAATACAATGAGCAGTTCTTC. Its translation: CAISLLAGEYNEQFF.